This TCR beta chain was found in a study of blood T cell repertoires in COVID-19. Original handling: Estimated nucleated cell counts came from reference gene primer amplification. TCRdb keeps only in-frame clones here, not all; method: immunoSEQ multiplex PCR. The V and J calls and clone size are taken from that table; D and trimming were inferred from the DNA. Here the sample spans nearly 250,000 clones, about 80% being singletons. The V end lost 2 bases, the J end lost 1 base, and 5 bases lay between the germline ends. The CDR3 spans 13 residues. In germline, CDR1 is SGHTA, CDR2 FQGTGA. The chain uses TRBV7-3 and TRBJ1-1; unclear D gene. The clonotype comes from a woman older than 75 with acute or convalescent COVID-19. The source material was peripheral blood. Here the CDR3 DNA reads TGTGCCAGCAGCTTAGCCGGGAACACTGAAGCTTTCTTT. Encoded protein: CASSLAGNTEAFF. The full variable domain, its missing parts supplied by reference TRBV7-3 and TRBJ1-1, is GAGVSQTPSNKVTEKGKYVELRCDPISGHTALYWYRQSLGQGPEFLIYFQGTGAADDSGLPNDRFFAVRPEGSVSTLKIQRTERGDSAVYLCASSLAGNTEAFFGQGTRLTVV.